This TCR beta chain was captured in a study of blood T cells in healthy people across ages. Notes on the study in general: Since the PBMCs were unsorted, naive and antigen-experienced cells could not be conclusively compared.

This clonotype was seen a few times. Its target is unknown. Then a second PCR, running roughly 7 to 11 cycles, was carried out with a sample-barcoded 5' primer and a J-beta primer mix. TCRdb used MiXCR to reprocess the 5' RACE reads, holding one entry per CDR3 protein. This sample has fewer than 1,000,000 distinct CDR3 sequences; roughly 44% occur once, and the top ten carry roughly a fifth. Sequenced material: blood. The source is a man aged 55 to 70 in good health.

Here the CDR3 reads CASSHRDLYNEQFF. The CDR3 DNA follows: TGTGCCAGCAGCCACCGAGACTTATACAATGAGCAGTTCTTC. The chain joins TRBV14 to TRBJ2-1; the D is unclear. V was pared by 3 bases and J by 4 bases, with 10 bases between. The length of the CDR3 is 14 residues. Per germline, CDR1 SGHDN and CDR2 FVKESK.